A single sample gave rise to the 5 T cell receptor beta chains below, sequenced in a study of blood T cell repertoires in COVID-19. Sequencing used immunoSEQ multiplex PCR; TCRdb keeps in-frame clones, though not all of them. The sample records about 170,000 clones, about 89% being singletons. The sequenced material came from PBMCs or T cells enriched from blood (not recorded which). These receptors all stem from a woman aged 18-30 years who had recovered from COVID-19.

V usage is TRBV7-2 and J usage is TRBJ2-1; 8 nucleotides line up with TRBD1. This CDR3 comprises 17 residues. Germline V gene data show CDR1 as SGHTA and CDR2 as FQGNSA. The trim removed 1 base at V and 2 bases at J, leaving 7 bases unmatched. Here the CDR3 DNA reads TGTGCCAGCAGCTTAGTAGGAGGACAGGGACCCTACAATGAGCAGTTCTTC. Residues: CASSLVGGQGPYNEQFF.

The CDR3 region is CASSQQDRGFSFF. As DNA, the CDR3 is TGTGCCAGCAGTCAACAGGACAGGGGCTTTTCTTTCTTT. V usage is TRBV28 and J usage is TRBJ1-1; 9 nucleotides line up with TRBD1. The CDR3 has 13 residues. The ends lost 5 bases at V and 12 bases at J; junction bases unmatched: 10. Germline V gene lookup returns CDR1 MDHEN and CDR2 SYDVKM.

V and J are TRBV9 and TRBJ2-7; possibly TRBD2 for D (6 bases). V lost 1 base and J lost 2, with 10 bases in between. Per germline, CDR1 SGDLS and CDR2 YYNGEE. The CDR3 has 14 amino acids. The CDR3 loop is CASSVRDFPYEQYF. The CDR3 coding sequence is TGTGCCAGCAGCGTAAGGGACTTTCCCTACGAGCAGTACTTC.

The chain joins TRBV4-3 to TRBJ2-7; TRBD2 is a possible D gene (6 bases). Deletions cut 0 bases from V and 3 bases from J, with 15 bases between. From germline, CDR1 is LGHNA and CDR2 YSLEER. This CDR3 region has 16 residues. The CDR3 region is CASSQDNKAGLYEQYF. CDR3 DNA: TGCGCCAGCAGCCAAGACAATAAAGCGGGCCTCTACGAGCAGTACTTC.

The chain couples TRBV2 to TRBJ1-6; D is ambiguous. The germline V and J ends were trimmed by 6 bases and 9 bases, with 21 bases remaining between them. There are 16 residues in the CDR3. The germline V gene has CDR1 SNHLY and CDR2 FYNNEI. CDR3 bases: TGTGCCAGCAGGGAGGGAAGGAGAGAGTTCGGTTCACCCCTCCACTTT. It is translated as CASREGRREFGSPLHF.